Below, one T cell receptor (beta chain) is given with its context. The antigen remains unidentified. This sample is part of a study of CD8 T cells in ankylosing spondylitis. Making use of molecular barcodes, quantitative 5'-RACE generated TCR beta libraries. TCRdb re-called the 5' RACE reads with MiXCR, one entry per CDR3 protein. The data contain roughly 280,000 distinct CDR3 sequences, 20% of them seen just once; the ten biggest clones take up roughly 8.3%. Study results and caveats: Enrichment of disease-linked clones was reportedly significant in matched ankylosing spondylitis synovial fluid. In ankylosing spondylitis blood, a motif of about 8 highly homologous TCR beta variants appeared characteristic.

Germline CDR1 reads MNHNS; CDR2 reads SASEGT. The germline V and J ends were trimmed by 6 bases and 0 bases, with 21 bases remaining between them. CDR3 size: 19 residues. V gene TRBV6-1 combines with J gene TRBJ1-6; a possible D gene is TRBD1 (5 bases). The TCR was taken from a male donor with ankylosing spondylitis or in good health (not recorded which). The sequencing sample was made of blood, either unsorted or a sorted T cell fraction (not recorded which). DNA of the CDR3: TGTGCCAGCAGACCCACCCGGGACCCCGGCCTCTCCTATAATTCACCCCTCCACTTT. It encodes CASRPTRDPGLSYNSPLHF.